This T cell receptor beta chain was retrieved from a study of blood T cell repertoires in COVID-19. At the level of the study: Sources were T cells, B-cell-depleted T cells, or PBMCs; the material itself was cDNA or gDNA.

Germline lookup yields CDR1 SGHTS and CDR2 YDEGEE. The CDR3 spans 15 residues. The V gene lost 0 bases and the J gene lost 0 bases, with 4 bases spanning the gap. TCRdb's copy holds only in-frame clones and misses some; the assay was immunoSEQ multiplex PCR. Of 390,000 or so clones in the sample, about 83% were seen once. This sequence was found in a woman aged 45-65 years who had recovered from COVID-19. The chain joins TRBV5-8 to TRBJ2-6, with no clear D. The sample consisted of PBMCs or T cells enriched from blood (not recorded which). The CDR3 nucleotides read TGTGCCAGCAGCTTGGGAGACTCTGGGGCCAACGTCCTGACTTTC. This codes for CASSLGDSGANVLTF. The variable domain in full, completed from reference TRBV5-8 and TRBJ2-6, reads EAGVTQSPTHLIKTRGQQATLRCSPISGHTSVYWYQQALGLGLQFLLWYDEGEERNRGNFPPRFSGRQFPNYSSELNVNALELEDSALYLCASSLGDSGANVLTFGAGSRLTVL.